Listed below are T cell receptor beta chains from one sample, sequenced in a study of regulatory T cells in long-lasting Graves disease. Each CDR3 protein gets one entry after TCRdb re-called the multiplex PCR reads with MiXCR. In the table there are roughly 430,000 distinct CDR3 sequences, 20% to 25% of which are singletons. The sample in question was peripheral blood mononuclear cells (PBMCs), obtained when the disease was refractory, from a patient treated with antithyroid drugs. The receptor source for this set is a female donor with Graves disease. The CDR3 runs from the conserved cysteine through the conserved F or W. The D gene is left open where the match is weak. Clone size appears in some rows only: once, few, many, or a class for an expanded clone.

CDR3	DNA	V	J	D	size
CASSFRGQFGYTF	TGTGCCAGCAGTTTCAGGGGGCAGTTCGGCTACACCTTC	TRBV28	TRBJ1-2	TRBD1	many
CASRMDRGRETQYF	TGTGCCAGCAGAATGGACAGGGGTCGGGAGACCCAGTACTTC	TRBV6-1	TRBJ2-5	TRBD1	many
CASSPPGGHEQYF	TGCGCCAGCAGCCCTCCGGGAGGCCACGAGCAGTACTTC	TRBV5-1	TRBJ2-7	TRBD2	-
CASSPLGGANEKLFF	TGTGCCAGCAGCCCTCTCGGGGGGGCTAATGAAAAACTGTTTTTT	TRBV3-1	TRBJ1-4	-	many
CASSLPGALSLTQYF	TGTGCCAGCAGTCTCCCCGGGGCACTTTCACTAACGCAGTATTTT	TRBV28	TRBJ2-3	-	few
CASRSSGRYDEQFF	TGTGCCAGCAGGAGTAGCGGGAGATATGATGAGCAGTTCTTC	TRBV2	TRBJ2-1	TRBD2	-
CASSIISGGEQYF	TGTGCCAGCAGCATTATCTCAGGGGGCGAGCAGTACTTC	TRBV11-2	TRBJ2-7	TRBD1	many
CASSFATESYGYTF	TGTGCCAGCAGTTTCGCGACGGAGAGCTATGGCTACACCTTC	TRBV12-3/TRBV12-4	TRBJ1-2	-	many
CASNLAFAETQYF	TGTGCCAGCAATCTCGCCTTCGCGGAGACCCAGTACTTC	TRBV11-2	TRBJ2-5	-	many
CAWGPWTGGNQPQHF	TGTGCCTGGGGCCCGTGGACAGGGGGCAATCAGCCCCAGCATTTT	TRBV30	TRBJ1-5	TRBD1	-
CASSIGLIGGGQYF	TGTGCCAGTAGTATAGGACTCATCGGCGGAGGGCAGTACTTC	TRBV19	TRBJ2-7	-	few
CSARKPGQGIPLSYEQYF	TGCAGTGCTAGGAAACCGGGACAGGGAATCCCGCTCTCCTACGAGCAGTACTTC	TRBV20-1	TRBJ2-7	TRBD1	many
CASSPRPGLRTEAFF	TGTGCCAGCTCACCACGACCGGGATTGAGGACTGAAGCTTTCTTT	TRBV18	TRBJ1-1	-	-
CASSLVRLAGPNEQFF	TGTGCCAGCAGCTTAGTTAGACTAGCGGGTCCCAATGAGCAGTTCTTC	TRBV7-2	TRBJ2-1	TRBD2	-
CASSRTWTSGLNEQFF	TGTGCCAGCAGCCGCACCTGGACTAGCGGCCTCAATGAGCAGTTCTTC	TRBV28	TRBJ2-1	TRBD2	-
CASSSEKKQGYEQYF	TGTGCCAGCAGCTCCGAGAAGAAACAGGGTTACGAGCAGTACTTC	TRBV7-9	TRBJ2-7	-	few
CASSGSSVTVRNEQYF	TGTGCCAGCAGTGGCTCTAGCGTCACCGTAAGGAACGAGCAGTACTTC	TRBV2	TRBJ2-7	-	many
CASSLELSRDQETQYF	TGTGCCAGCAGCTTAGAGTTGAGCAGGGACCAAGAGACCCAGTACTTC	TRBV7-9	TRBJ2-5	-	many
CASIPVSKTQYF	TGTGCCAGCATACCCGTTTCGAAGACCCAGTACTTC	TRBV2	TRBJ2-5	-	many
CASSARDRVSAGELFF	TGTGCCAGCAGTGCACGGGACAGGGTTTCTGCCGGGGAGCTGTTTTTT	TRBV6-1	TRBJ2-2	TRBD1	-
CASSLVADSYEQYF	TGCGCCAGCAGCTTGGTCGCGGATTCCTACGAGCAGTACTTC	TRBV5-1	TRBJ2-7	-	-
CASSLPNGLAGGPWQETQYF	TGTGCCAGCAGCTTACCCAATGGACTAGCGGGAGGGCCTTGGCAAGAGACCCAGTACTTC	TRBV7-9	TRBJ2-5	TRBD2	few
CASSLAQSYTGELFF	TGCGCCAGCAGCTTGGCCCAGTCTTACACCGGGGAGCTGTTTTTT	TRBV5-1	TRBJ2-2	-	few
CASSEDGSSYEQYF	TGTGCCAGCAGCGAGGACGGCAGCTCCTACGAGCAGTACTTC	TRBV28	TRBJ2-7	-	many
CASSVTGGRSTEAFF	TGTGCCAGCAGTGTTACAGGGGGGAGGAGCACTGAAGCTTTCTTT	TRBV28	TRBJ1-1	TRBD1	many
CATSPQGQIQETQYF	TGTGCCACCAGTCCCCAGGGACAAATCCAAGAGACCCAGTACTTC	TRBV7-9	TRBJ2-5	-	many
CASSYVAGEGEQYF	TGCGCCAGCAGCTACGTAGCGGGAGAAGGCGAGCAGTACTTC	TRBV5-1	TRBJ2-7	TRBD2	many
CAISALVTSGSDNWEQYF	TGTGCCATCAGTGCCTTAGTGACTAGCGGGAGCGACAACTGGGAGCAGTACTTC	TRBV10-3	TRBJ2-7	TRBD2	many
CSVLAGGNTIYF	TGCAGCGTTCTGGCGGGCGGAAACACCATATATTTT	TRBV29-1	TRBJ1-3	-	few
CASSSPLREGLVETQYF	TGTGCCAGCAGCTCCCCTTTGCGGGAGGGCCTGGTGGAGACCCAGTACTTC	TRBV7-9	TRBJ2-5	TRBD2	many
CASSELEFETQYF	TGTGCCAGCAGTGAATTAGAATTTGAGACCCAGTACTTC	TRBV6-1	TRBJ2-5	-	many
CASSLDRPDGGTIYF	TGCGCCAGCAGCTTGGACAGACCGGACGGCGGCACCATATATTTT	TRBV5-1	TRBJ1-3	-	-
CASSEYYVGQGDPYEQYF	TGTGCCAGCAGTGAATATTATGTAGGGCAGGGCGACCCTTACGAGCAGTACTTC	TRBV25-1	TRBJ2-7	-	-
CASRKTDRTINSPLHF	TGTGCCAGCAGGAAGACGGACAGAACGATTAATTCACCCCTCCACTTT	TRBV27	TRBJ1-6	-	many
CSAPTPDSYTF	TGCAGTGCCCCAACGCCCGACAGTTACACCTTC	TRBV20-1	TRBJ1-2	-	-
CASSQGVVIADEQYF	TGTGCCAGCAGCCAAGGCGTGGTGATAGCGGATGAGCAGTACTTC	TRBV3-1	TRBJ2-7	-	few
CASSPGLAGVYNPEQYF	TGCGCCAGCAGCCCTGGACTAGCGGGAGTGTATAATCCGGAGCAGTACTTC	TRBV5-1	TRBJ2-7	TRBD2	-
CASSESPTSGTETQYF	TGCGCCAGCAGTGAGTCCCCCACTAGCGGGACGGAGACCCAGTACTTC	TRBV10-1	TRBJ2-5	TRBD2	many
CASSNTYGKLFF	TGTGCCAGCAGCAATACCTACGGGAAGCTGTTTTTT	TRBV14	TRBJ2-2	-	once